This T cell receptor (beta chain) was obtained from a study of cytotoxic CD8 clonotypes in ibrutinib-treated CLL. The table came from immunoSEQ multiplex PCR; TCRdb's copy has only in-frame clones and leaves some out. The sample has about 68,000 clones; 68% are singletons. The CDR3 is 16 residues long. V lost 3 bases and J lost 0; bases outside the gene matches: 6. Germline V gives CDR1 SGHAT, CDR2 FQNNGV. The receptor comes from a human donor with chronic lymphocytic leukemia. The chain carries TRBV11-2 and TRBJ1-1, with 8 bases fitting TRBD1. This sample comprised PBMCs, obtained after 12 months of ibrutinib treatment. The CDR3 protein is CASSFTGGFVNTEAFF. The CDR3, as DNA: TGTGCCAGCAGCTTTACAGGGGGGTTTGTGAACACTGAAGCTTTCTTT.